The 14 T cell receptor beta chains below come from one sample, sequenced in a study of CD8 T cells in Susac syndrome. An input of roughly 0.45 to 1 ug of RNA was subjected to reverse transcription using random hexamers. Each CDR3 protein is one row after TCRdb ran MiXCR on the immunoSEQ multiplex PCR reads. The sample has about 66,000 distinct CDR3 sequences; just under 95% are singletons. Specimen: CD8+ T cells from PBMCs. Every receptor here comes from a human donor with multiple sclerosis.

CDR3 region: CASSQGAGGPADTQYF. As DNA, the CDR3 is TGTGCCAGCAGCCAAGGAGCGGGGGGGCCAGCAGATACGCAGTATTTT. The rearrangement uses TRBV3-1 and TRBJ2-3; TRBD2 matches at 10 bases. Germline CDR1 is LGHDT and CDR2 is YNNKEL (reference sequence). The CDR3 is 16 residues long. Trimming removed 1 base from V and 4 bases from J; junction bases left unmatched: 5.

The chain carries TRBV13 and TRBJ2-1; D unclear. The CDR3 spans 14 residues. Germline V gene lookup returns CDR1 PRHDT and CDR2 FYEKMQ (reference sequence). Trimming removed 3 bases from V and 0 bases from J, with 6 bases in between. In DNA form, the CDR3 reads TGTGCCAGCAGCTTGGCCGACTCCTACAATGAGCAGTTCTTC. Protein product: CASSLADSYNEQFF.

This chain links TRBV19 with TRBJ1-1, with D unresolved. Germline V gives CDR1 LNHDA, CDR2 SQIVND (reference sequence). The CDR3 totals 16 residues. The ends were cut back, 9 bases at V and 3 bases at J, with 23 bases in the middle. The CDR3 DNA is TGTGCCAGCCAGTATGGAGGCCCCCTACGAGACACTGAAGCTTTCTTT. This encodes CASQYGGPLRDTEAFF. The whole variable domain, remainder taken from reference TRBV19 and TRBJ1-1, is DGGITQSPKYLFRKEGQNVTLSCEQNLNHDAMYWYRQDPGQGLRLIYYSQIVNDFQKGDIAEGYSVSREKKESFPLTVTSAQKNPTAFYLCASQYGGPLRDTEAFFGQGTRLTVV.

The chain links TRBV5-6 to TRBJ2-2, with D unresolved. The ends were cut back, 0 bases at V and 2 bases at J, with 5 bases in the middle. CDR3 length: 14 amino acids. Germline V gene data show CDR1 as SGHDT and CDR2 as YYEEEE. The CDR3 region has the DNA TGTGCCAGCAGCTTGGGACTCAACACCGGGGAGCTGTTTTTT. This gives the protein CASSLGLNTGELFF.

The V call is TRBV3-1, the J call TRBJ2-7; possibly TRBD1 for D (6 bases). Germline V gives CDR1 LGHDT, CDR2 YNNKEL (reference sequence). The CDR3 is made up of 16 amino acids. V was shortened by 5 bases and J by 1 base, with 18 bases between the two germline ends. CDR3 region: CASSGATGLPSYEQYF. For the CDR3, the DNA is TGTGCCAGCAGCGGGGCAACAGGGTTACCGTCCTACGAGCAGTACTTC.

This clonotype was counted a single time. V gene TRBV7-9 combines with J gene TRBJ1-1; possible D gene TRBD1, 5 bases. V was pared by 9 bases and J by 1 base, with 6 bases between. The germline CDR1 and CDR2 sequences are SEHNR and FQNEAQ (reference sequence). The CDR3 is made up of 11 amino acids. The CDR3 sequence is CASTGNTEAFF. The DNA for the CDR3 is TGTGCCAGTACAGGGAACACTGAAGCTTTCTTT.

This sequence joins TRBV5-1 and TRBJ2-7; no clear D gene. The V gene lost 5 bases and the J gene lost 5 bases, with 14 bases spanning the gap. Looked up from germline, CDR1 is SGHRS and CDR2 is YFSETQ. CDR3 size: 13 residues. The CDR3 sequence is CASRETGSHEQYF. The CDR3 DNA reads as TGCGCCAGCAGGGAGACTGGTTCTCACGAGCAGTACTTC.

V gene TRBV5-4 combines with J gene TRBJ2-5; 10 bases match TRBD1. CDR3 length: 16 amino acids. The V and J ends lost 4 bases and 0 bases, in that order; junction bases with no gene match: 6. Germline V gene lookup returns CDR1 SGHNT and CDR2 YYREEE (reference sequence). The CDR3: CASSPAGTGDQETQYF. The CDR3 nucleotides read TGTGCCAGCAGCCCGGCCGGGACAGGGGACCAAGAGACCCAGTACTTC.

This rearrangement joins TRBV9 to TRBJ2-2; D gene unclear. The germline V and J ends were trimmed by 10 bases and 4 bases, with 14 bases remaining between them. The CDR3 has 13 residues. The germline V gene has CDR1 SGDLS and CDR2 YYNGEE. CDR3 protein: CAFPDGLTGELFF. The CDR3 nucleotides read TGTGCCTTCCCCGACGGCCTCACCGGGGAGCTGTTTTTT.

This clonotype appeared a single time. J is TRBJ2-7 and V is TRBV27; TRBD2 matches 13 bases. The CDR3 contains 14 residues. Germline assignment: CDR1 MNHEY and CDR2 SMNVEV (reference sequence). Germline trimming cut 5 bases from V and 7 bases from J; bases unmatched to any gene: 5. CDR3 loop: CASSHPGLAGEQYF. Here the CDR3 DNA reads TGTGCCAGCAGTCATCCGGGACTAGCGGGAGAGCAGTACTTC.

V gene TRBV7-2 combines with J gene TRBJ2-7, with D possibly TRBD2 on 7 matching bases. This CDR3 spans 15 amino acids. Germline loops: CDR1 SGHTA, CDR2 FQGNSA. With 2 bases removed from V and 2 bases from J, the gap between germline ends came to 13 bases. The CDR3: CASSLLSGGAYEQYF. The CDR3 region has the DNA TGTGCCAGCAGCTTACTCTCGGGGGGCGCCTACGAGCAGTACTTC.

The sample holds one count of this clonotype. The chain links TRBV9 to TRBJ1-5; D is undetermined. The germline V gene encodes CDR1 SGDLS and CDR2 YYNGEE. Trimming took 3 bases from V and 0 from J, leaving 13 bases between them. The CDR3 loop spans 16 amino acids. This CDR3 reads CASSDQDGYSNQPQHF. The CDR3 bases are TGTGCCAGCAGCGATCAGGACGGGTATAGCAATCAGCCCCAGCATTTT.

The J gene is TRBJ2-2, the V gene TRBV3-1, with no clear D. With 0 bases removed from V and 3 bases from J, the gap between germline ends came to 8 bases. Germline-derived CDR1 and CDR2 are LGHDT and YNNKEL (reference sequence). The CDR3 is 15 amino acids. Written as DNA, the CDR3 is TGTGCCAGCAGCCAAGATGCTGGTTACACCGGGGAGCTGTTTTTT. Translated, it gives CASSQDAGYTGELFF.

This chain joins TRBV20-1 and TRBJ1-1; no clear D. The CDR3 consists of 13 residues. Germline V lookup: CDR1 DFQATT, CDR2 SNEGSKA (reference sequence). Trimming shortened V by 0 bases and J by 2 bases, and 7 bases separated the two germline ends. The CDR3 nucleotides read TGCAGTGCTAGAGATCGTACTAACACTGAAGCTTTCTTT. It specifies CSARDRTNTEAFF.